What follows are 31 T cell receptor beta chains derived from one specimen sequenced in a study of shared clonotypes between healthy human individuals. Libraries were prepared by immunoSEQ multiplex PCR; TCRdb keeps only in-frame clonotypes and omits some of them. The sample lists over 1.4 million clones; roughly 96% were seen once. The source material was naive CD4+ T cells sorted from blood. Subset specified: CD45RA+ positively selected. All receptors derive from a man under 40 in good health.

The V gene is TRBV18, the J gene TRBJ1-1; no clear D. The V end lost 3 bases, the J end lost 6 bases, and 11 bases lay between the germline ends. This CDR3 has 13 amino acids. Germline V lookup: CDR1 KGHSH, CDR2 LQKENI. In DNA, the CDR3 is TGTGCCAGCTCACCGTACTCGTCTCCTGAAGCTTTCTTT. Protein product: CASSPYSSPEAFF.

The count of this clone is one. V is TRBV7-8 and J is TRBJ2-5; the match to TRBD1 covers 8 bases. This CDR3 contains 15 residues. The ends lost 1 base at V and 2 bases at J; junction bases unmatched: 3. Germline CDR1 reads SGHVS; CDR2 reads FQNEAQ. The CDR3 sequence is CASSLGDRGQETQYF. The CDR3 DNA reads TGTGCCAGCAGCTTAGGAGACAGGGGACAAGAGACCCAGTACTTC.

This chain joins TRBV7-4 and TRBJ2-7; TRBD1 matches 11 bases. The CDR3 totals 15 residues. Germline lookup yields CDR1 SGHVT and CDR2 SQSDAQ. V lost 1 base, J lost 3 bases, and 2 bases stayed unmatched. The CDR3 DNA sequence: TGTGCCAGCAGCTTAGTGGACAGGGGGCTCTACGAGCAGTACTTC. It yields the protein CASSLVDRGLYEQYF.

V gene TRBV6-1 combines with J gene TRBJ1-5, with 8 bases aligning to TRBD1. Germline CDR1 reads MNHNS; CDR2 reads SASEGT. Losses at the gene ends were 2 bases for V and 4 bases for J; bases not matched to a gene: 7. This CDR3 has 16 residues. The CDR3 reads CASSEWAGGGNQPQHF. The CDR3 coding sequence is TGTGCCAGCAGTGAATGGGCAGGGGGCGGGAATCAGCCCCAGCATTTT.

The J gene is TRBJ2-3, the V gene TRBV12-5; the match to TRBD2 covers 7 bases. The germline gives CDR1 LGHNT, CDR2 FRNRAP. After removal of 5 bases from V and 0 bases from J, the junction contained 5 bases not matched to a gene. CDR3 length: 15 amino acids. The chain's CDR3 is CASGLSGWSTDTQYF. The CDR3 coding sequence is TGTGCTAGTGGTCTTAGCGGGTGGAGCACAGATACGCAGTATTTT.

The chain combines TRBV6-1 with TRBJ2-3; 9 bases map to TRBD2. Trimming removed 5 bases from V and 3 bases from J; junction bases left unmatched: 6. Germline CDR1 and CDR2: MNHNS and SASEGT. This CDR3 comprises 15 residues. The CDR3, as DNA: TGTGCCAGCAGTCCTTTAGCGGGAGTGACAGATACGCAGTATTTT. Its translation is CASSPLAGVTDTQYF.

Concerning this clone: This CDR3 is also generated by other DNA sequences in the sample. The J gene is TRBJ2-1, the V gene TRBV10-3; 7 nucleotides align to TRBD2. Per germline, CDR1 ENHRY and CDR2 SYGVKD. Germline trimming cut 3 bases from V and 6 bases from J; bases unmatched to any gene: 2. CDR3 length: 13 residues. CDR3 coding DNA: TGTGCCATCAGTGAAGGACTAGTCAATGAGCAGTTCTTC. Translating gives CAISEGLVNEQFF.

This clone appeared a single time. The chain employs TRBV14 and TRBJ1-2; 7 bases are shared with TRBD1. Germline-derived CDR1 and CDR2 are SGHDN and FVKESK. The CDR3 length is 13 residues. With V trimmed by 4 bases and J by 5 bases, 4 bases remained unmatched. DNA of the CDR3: TGTGCCAGCAGCCTACAGGGGTTGTATGGCTACACCTTC. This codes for CASSLQGLYGYTF.

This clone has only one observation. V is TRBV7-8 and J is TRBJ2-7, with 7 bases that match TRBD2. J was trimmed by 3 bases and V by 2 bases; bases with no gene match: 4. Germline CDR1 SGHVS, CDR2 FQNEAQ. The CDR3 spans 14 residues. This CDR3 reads CASSLTSGIYEQYF. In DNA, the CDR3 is TGTGCCAGCAGCTTAACAAGCGGGATCTACGAGCAGTACTTC.

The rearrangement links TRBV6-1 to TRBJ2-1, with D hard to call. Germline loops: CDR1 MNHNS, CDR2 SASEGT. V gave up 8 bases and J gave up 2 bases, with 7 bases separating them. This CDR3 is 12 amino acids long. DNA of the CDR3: TGTGCCAGCCTTTGGCCCTACAATGAGCAGTTCTTC. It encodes CASLWPYNEQFF.

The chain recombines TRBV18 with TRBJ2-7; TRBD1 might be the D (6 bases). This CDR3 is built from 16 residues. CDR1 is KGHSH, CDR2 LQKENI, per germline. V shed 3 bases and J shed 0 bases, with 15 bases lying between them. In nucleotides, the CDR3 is TGTGCCAGCTCACCCTCACAGGGAAGGCGCTCCTACGAGCAGTACTTC. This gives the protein CASSPSQGRRSYEQYF.

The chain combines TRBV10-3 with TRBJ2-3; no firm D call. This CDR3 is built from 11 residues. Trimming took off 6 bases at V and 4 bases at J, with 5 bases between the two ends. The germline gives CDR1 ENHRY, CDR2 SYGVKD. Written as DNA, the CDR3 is TGTGCCATCAGCTTCTCAGATACGCAGTATTTT. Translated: CAISFSDTQYF.

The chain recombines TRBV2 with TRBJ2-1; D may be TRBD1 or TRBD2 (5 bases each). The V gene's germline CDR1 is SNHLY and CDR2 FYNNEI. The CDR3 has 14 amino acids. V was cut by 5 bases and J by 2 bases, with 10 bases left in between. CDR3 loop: CASSWGNAYNEQFF. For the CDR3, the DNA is TGTGCCAGCAGTTGGGGGAACGCCTACAATGAGCAGTTCTTC.

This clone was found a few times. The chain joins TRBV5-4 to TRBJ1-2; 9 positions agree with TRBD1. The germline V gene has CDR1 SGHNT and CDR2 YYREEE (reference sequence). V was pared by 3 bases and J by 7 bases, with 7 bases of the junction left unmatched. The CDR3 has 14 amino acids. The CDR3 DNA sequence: TGTGCCAGCAGCTCCGGGACAGGGATAAGTGGCTACACCTTC. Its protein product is CASSSGTGISGYTF.

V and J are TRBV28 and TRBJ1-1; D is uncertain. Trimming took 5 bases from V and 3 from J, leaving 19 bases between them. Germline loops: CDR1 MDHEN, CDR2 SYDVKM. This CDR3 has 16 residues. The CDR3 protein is CASSLYRSPADTEAFF. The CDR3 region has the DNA TGTGCCAGCAGTCTCTACCGGTCCCCAGCGGACACTGAAGCTTTCTTT. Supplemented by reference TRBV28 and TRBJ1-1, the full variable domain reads DVKVTQSSRYLVKRTGEKVFLECVQDMDHENMFWYRQDPGLGLRLIYFSYDVKMKEKGDIPEGYSVSREKKERFSLILESASTNQTSMYLCASSLYRSPADTEAFFGQGTRLTVV.

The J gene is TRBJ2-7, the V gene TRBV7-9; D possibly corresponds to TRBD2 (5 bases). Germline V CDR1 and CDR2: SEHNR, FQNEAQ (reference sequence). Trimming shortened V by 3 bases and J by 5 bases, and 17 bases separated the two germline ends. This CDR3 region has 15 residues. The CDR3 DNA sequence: TGTGCCAGCAGCTTGTCCGGTGGGAGTCCCCACGAGCAGTACTTC. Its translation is CASSLSGGSPHEQYF.

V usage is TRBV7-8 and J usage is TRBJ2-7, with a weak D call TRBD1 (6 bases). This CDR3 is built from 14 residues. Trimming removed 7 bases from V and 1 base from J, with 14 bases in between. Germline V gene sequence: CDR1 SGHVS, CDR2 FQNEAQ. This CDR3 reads CASNSGTPSYEQYF. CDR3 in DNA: TGTGCCAGCAACTCAGGGACACCATCCTACGAGCAGTACTTC.

CDR3 nucleotides: TGTGCCAGCAGCTTACTAGGGACAACTAGCACAGATACGCAGTATTTT. This sequence encodes CASSLLGTTSTDTQYF. The J gene is TRBJ2-3, the V gene TRBV7-9, with D possibly matching TRBD1 (6 bases). V lost 2 bases to trimming and J lost 0 bases, with 12 bases between them. This CDR3 is 16 amino acids long. Germline V CDR1 and CDR2: SEHNR, FQNEAQ (reference sequence). The full variable domain, with the rest looked up from reference TRBV7-9 and TRBJ2-3, is DTGVSQNPRHKITKRGQNVTFRCDPISEHNRLYWYRQTLGQGPEFLTYFQNEAQLEKSRLLSDRFSAERPKGSFSTLEIQRTEQGDSAMYLCASSLLGTTSTDTQYFGPGTRLTVL.

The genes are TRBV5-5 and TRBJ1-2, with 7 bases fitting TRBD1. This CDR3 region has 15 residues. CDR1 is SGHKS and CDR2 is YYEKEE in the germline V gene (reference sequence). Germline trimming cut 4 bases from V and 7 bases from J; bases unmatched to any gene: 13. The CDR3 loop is CASSAGTETLGGYTF. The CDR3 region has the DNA TGTGCCAGCAGCGCCGGGACAGAGACATTAGGTGGCTACACCTTC.

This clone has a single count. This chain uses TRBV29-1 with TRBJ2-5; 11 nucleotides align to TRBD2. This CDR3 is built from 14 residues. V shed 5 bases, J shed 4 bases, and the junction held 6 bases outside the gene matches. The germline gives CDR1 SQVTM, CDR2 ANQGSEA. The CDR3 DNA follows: TGCAGCGTTACTAGCGGGAGTCAGGTAGAGACCCAGTACTTC. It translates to CSVTSGSQVETQYF.

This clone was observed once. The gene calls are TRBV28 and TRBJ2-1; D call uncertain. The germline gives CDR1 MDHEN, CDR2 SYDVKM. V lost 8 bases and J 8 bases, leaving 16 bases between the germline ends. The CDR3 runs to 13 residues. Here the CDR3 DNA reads TGTGCCAGCCGCCCGTCAGCCCAATATGAGCAGTTCTTC. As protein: CASRPSAQYEQFF.

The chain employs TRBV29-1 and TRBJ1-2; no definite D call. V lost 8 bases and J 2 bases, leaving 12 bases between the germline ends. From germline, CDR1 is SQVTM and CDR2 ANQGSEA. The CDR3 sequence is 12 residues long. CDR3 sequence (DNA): TGCAGCAGTGACTCCTCAAACTATGGCTACACCTTC. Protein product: CSSDSSNYGYTF.

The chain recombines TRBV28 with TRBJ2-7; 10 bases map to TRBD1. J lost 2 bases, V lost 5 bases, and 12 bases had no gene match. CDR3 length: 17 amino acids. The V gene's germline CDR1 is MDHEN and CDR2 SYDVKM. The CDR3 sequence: CASSASAPGQGTYEQYF. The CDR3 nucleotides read TGTGCCAGCAGTGCCTCCGCGCCGGGACAGGGGACCTACGAGCAGTACTTC.

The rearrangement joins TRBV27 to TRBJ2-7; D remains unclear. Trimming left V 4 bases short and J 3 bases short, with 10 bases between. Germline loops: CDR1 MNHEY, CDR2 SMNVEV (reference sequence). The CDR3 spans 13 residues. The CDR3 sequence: CASSSLPYYEQYF. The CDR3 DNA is TGTGCCAGCAGTTCATTACCGTACTACGAGCAGTACTTC.

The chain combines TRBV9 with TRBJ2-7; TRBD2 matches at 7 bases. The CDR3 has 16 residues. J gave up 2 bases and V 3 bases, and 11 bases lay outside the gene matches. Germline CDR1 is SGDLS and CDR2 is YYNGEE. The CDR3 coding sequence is TGTGCCAGCAGCGCCCTCCAATCTAGCGGCCCCTACGAGCAGTACTTC. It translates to CASSALQSSGPYEQYF.

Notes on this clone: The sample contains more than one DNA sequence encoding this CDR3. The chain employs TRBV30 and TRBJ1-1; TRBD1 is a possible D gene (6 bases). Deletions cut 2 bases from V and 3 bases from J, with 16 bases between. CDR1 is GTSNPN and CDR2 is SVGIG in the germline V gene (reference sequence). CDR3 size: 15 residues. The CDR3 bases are TGTGCCTGGAGTTCACAGGGACCCAGGCACACTGAAGCTTTCTTT. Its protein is CAWSSQGPRHTEAFF.

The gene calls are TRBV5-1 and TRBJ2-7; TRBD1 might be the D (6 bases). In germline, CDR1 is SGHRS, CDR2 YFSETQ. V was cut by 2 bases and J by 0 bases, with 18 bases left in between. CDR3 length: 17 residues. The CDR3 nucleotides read TGCGCCAGCAGCTTCCCCACCCGGCAGGGGAACTCCTACGAGCAGTACTTC. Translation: CASSFPTRQGNSYEQYF. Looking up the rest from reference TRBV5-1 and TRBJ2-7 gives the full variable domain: KAGVTQTPRYLIKTRGQQVTLSCSPISGHRSVSWYQQTPGQGLQFLFEYFSETQRNKGNFPGRFSGRQFSNSRSEMNVSTLELGDSALYLCASSFPTRQGNSYEQYFGPGTRLTVT.

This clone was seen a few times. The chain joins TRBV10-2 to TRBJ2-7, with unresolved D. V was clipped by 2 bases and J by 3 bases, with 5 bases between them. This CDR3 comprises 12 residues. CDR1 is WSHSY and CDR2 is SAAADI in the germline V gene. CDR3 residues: CASSETGYEQYF. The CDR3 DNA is TGCGCCAGCAGTGAGACCGGCTACGAGCAGTACTTC.

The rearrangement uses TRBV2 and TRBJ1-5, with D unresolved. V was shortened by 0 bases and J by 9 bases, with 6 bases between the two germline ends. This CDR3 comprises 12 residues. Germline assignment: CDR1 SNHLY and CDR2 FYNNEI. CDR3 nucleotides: TGTGCCAGCAGTGAAGCGACGACGCCCCAGCATTTT. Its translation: CASSEATTPQHF.

DNA of the CDR3: TGTGCCAGCAACAAACCACGGGTTTTCTCCTACGAGCAGTACTTC. Protein: CASNKPRVFSYEQYF. This sequence joins TRBV11-2 and TRBJ2-7; D is unresolved. Germline CDR1 is SGHAT and CDR2 is FQNNGV. This CDR3 comprises 15 residues. The V gene lost 7 bases and the J gene lost 0 bases, with 16 bases spanning the gap.

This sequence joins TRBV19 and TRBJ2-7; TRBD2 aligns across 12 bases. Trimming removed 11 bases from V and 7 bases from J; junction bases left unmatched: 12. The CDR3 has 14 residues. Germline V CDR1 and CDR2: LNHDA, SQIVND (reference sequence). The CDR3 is CASSLAGGRGEQYF. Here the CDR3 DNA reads TGTGCCTCTTCACTAGCGGGAGGCAGGGGGGAGCAGTACTTC.